This T cell receptor beta chain was captured in a study of CD8+ T cells in alopecia areata. General study points: Scalp clonality and expanded CD8+ clones among the top 100 were significantly decreased by tofacitinib. Scalp samples also yield sequences of resident alphabeta T cells from normal skin. How baseline CD8+ expansion relates to response remains uncertain (there was one nonresponder).

Germline V gene sequence: CDR1 ENHRY, CDR2 SYGVKD. CDR3 length: 13 residues. Trimming left V 0 bases short and J 11 bases short, with 11 bases between. Treatment indicated: oral pan-JAK inhibitor, 5-10 mg twice daily. RNA was extracted and reverse transcribed into cDNA as the sequencing template. Method: immunoSEQ multiplex PCR; TCRdb's copy keeps in-frame clones and lacks some. The sample lists 150,000 to 200,000 clones; 55% to 75% were seen once. This clone occurred a few times. Its antigen is still unknown. The chain joins TRBV10-3 to TRBJ1-5; possible D gene TRBD1, 5 bases. The specimen was CD4+ T cells sorted from blood, collected at week 4, from a patient treated with tofacitinib. The sequence was collected from a human donor with alopecia areata. CDR3 nucleotides: TGTGCCATCAGTGAGTCGGGGCTGGAGACCCAGCATTTT. Amino acid sequence: CAISESGLETQHF.